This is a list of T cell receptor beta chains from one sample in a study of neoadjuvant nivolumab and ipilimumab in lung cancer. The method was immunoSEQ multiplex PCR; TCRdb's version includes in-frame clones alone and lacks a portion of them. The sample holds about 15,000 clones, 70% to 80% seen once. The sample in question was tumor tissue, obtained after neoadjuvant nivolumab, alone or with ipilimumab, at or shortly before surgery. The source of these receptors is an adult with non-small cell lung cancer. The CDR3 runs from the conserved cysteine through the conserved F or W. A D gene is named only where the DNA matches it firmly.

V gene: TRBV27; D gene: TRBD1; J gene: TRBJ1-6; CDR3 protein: CASSLGPGQGMSSYNSPLHF
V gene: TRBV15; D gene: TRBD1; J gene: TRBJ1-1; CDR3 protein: CATSRDRDRGEAFF
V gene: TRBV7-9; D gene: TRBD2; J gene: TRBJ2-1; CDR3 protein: CASSDTGLAYNEQFF
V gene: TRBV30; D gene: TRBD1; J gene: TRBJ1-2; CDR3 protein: CAWNRQGNYGYTF
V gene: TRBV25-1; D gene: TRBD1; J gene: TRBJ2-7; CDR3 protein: CASRGTAYEQYF
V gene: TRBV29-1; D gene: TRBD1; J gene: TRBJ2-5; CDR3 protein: CSATRGNGFETQYF
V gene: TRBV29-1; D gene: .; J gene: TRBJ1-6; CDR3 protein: CSVQEESNSPLHF
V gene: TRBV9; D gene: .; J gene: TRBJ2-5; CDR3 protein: CASSAGGQETQYF
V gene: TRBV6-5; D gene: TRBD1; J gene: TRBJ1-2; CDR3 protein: CASSQRGQFYGYTF
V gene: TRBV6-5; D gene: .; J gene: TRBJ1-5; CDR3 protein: CASSEALNQPQHF
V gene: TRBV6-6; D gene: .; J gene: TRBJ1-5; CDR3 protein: CASSYSIPEVDQPQHF
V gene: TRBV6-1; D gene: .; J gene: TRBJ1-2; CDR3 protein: CASRMTRVANYGYTF
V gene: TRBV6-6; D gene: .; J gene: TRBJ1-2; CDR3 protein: CASSPRADGYTF
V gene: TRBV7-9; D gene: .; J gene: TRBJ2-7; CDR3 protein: CASSLEGTVYEQYF
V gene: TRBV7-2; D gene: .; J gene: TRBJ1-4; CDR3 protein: CASSRTGEKLFF
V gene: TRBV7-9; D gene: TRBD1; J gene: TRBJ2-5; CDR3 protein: CASSSTGTGGETQYF
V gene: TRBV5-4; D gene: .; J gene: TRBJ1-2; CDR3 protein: CASSLAAGSRGYGYTF
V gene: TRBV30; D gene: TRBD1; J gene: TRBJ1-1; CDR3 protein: CAWSVGQGKTEAFF
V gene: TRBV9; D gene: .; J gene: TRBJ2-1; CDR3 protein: CASSVEGLKSSYNEQFF
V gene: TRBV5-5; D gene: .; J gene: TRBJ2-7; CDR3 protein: CASSQGLGVYEQYF
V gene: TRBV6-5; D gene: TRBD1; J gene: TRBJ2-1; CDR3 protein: CASSYWTGRNEQFF
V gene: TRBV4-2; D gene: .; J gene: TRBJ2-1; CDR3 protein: CASSQEPGGRELEQFF
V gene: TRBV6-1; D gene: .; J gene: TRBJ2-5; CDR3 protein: CASSDTVRVETQYF
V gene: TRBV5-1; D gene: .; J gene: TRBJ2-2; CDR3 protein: CASSLLNTGELFF
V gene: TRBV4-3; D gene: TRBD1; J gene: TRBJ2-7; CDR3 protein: CASSQSWTGAYEQYF
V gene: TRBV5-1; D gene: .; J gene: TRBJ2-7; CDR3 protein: CASSPEQGWSYEQYF
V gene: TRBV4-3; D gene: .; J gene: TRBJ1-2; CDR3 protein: CASSQDLEANYGYTF
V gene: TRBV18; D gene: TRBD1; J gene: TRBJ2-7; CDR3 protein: CASLGTGGPYEQYF